Each of the 27 T cell receptor beta chains below was sequenced from the same sample in a study of breast tumors, draining lymph nodes, adjacent tissues. The lymph nodes were axillary draining lymph nodes from breast cancer patients. One entry per CDR3 protein, called by TCRdb with MiXCR from the multiplex PCR reads. The sample lists 120,000 to 150,000 distinct CDR3 sequences, around a third occurring once. Source material: axillary lymph node tissue. Receptor source: a female donor with breast cancer. Some clones in this sample may be carry-over from other donors' samples.

This clonotype was observed many times. The chain combines TRBV7-2 with TRBJ1-5; no firm D call. The V end lost 2 bases, the J end lost 1 base, and 6 bases lay between the germline ends. The germline CDR1 and CDR2 sequences are SGHTA and FQGNSA. The CDR3 is 14 residues long. Here the CDR3 reads CASSLLWSNQPQHF. Here the CDR3 DNA reads TGTGCCAGCAGCTTATTATGGAGCAATCAGCCCCAGCATTTT.

This clonotype was counted at least ten times. The J gene is TRBJ2-3, the V gene TRBV10-3, with D maybe TRBD2 (6 bases). V was cut by 0 bases and J by 1 base, with 11 bases left in between. The germline V gene has CDR1 ENHRY and CDR2 SYGVKD. This CDR3 is built from 16 residues. CDR3 bases: TGTGCCATCAGTGAGTCGTTGGGCGGGGGCACAGATACGCAGTATTTT. As protein: CAISESLGGGTDTQYF.

The chain links TRBV12-3 or TRBV12-4 to TRBJ2-7, with TRBD1 matching 8 bases. The CDR3 length is 13 residues. The V gene end was trimmed by 5 bases and the J gene end by 6 bases; junction bases not matched to a gene: 6. The CDR3 DNA reads as TGTGCCAGCAGTGAACAGGGGGGCTCCGAGCAGTACGTC. Translation: CASSEQGGSEQYV.

This clonotype has just one count. This sequence joins TRBV5-5 and TRBJ2-3, with 10 nucleotides matching TRBD1. The CDR3 loop spans 16 amino acids. Looked up from germline, CDR1 is SGHKS and CDR2 is YYEKEE (reference sequence). V dropped 0 bases and J dropped 3; count of bases not matched to a gene: 4. The CDR3 is CASSLGGQGSTDTQYF. As DNA, the CDR3 is TGTGCCAGCAGCTTGGGGGGACAGGGGAGTACAGATACGCAGTATTTT.

This clonotype was recorded many times. The rearrangement uses TRBV2 and TRBJ2-7; a weak D match, TRBD1 (6 bases). The length of the CDR3 is 10 residues. V lost 7 bases and J lost 7, with 8 bases in between. Germline V gives CDR1 SNHLY, CDR2 FYNNEI. The CDR3 region is CASIGGEQYF. CDR3 nucleotide sequence: TGTGCCAGCATAGGGGGAGAGCAGTACTTC. The full variable domain, rest sourced from reference TRBV2 and TRBJ2-7, is EPEVTQTPSHQVTQMGQEVILRCVPISNHLYFYWYRQILGQKVEFLVSFYNNEISEKSEIFDDQFSVERPDGSNFTLKIRSTKLEDSAMYFCASIGGEQYFGPGTRLTVT.

This clonotype was recorded many times. The V call is TRBV19, the J call TRBJ1-6; D ambiguous. Trimming cost V 0 bases and J 7 bases, with 7 bases left between them. The CDR3 loop spans 14 amino acids. Looked up from germline, CDR1 is LNHDA and CDR2 is SQIVND (reference sequence). The CDR3 region has the DNA TGTGCCAGTAGTATAGATTGGAAGAATTCACCCCTCCACTTT. Protein product: CASSIDWKNSPLHF.

This clonotype was observed at least ten times. A much larger clone sits a single nucleotide away, making a read error possible. The rearrangement uses TRBV6-6 and TRBJ1-6, with 8 positions matching TRBD1. Germline V gene sequence: CDR1 MNHNY, CDR2 SVGAGI (reference sequence). The CDR3 is made up of 14 amino acids. The CDR3 nucleotides read TGTGCCAGCAGTCCCAGGGGGCGGAATTCACCCTTCCACTTT. The encoded protein is CASSPRGRNSPFHF.

This clonotype has more than one count but fewer than ten. The rearrangement uses TRBV28 and TRBJ1-5, with TRBD1 identical over 8 bases. Trimming at V came to 6 bases and at J to 5 bases, leaving 9 bases not matched to a gene. Germline values: CDR1 MDHEN, CDR2 SYDVKM. The length of the CDR3 is 15 residues. The CDR3 DNA reads as TGTGCCAGCAGCCGACAGGGGCTGGGGGATCAGCCCCAGCATTTT. It is translated as CASSRQGLGDQPQHF.

In the case of this clonotype: A read error may be the cause here, since a much bigger clone is one base away. V usage is TRBV6-6 and J usage is TRBJ1-3; D might be TRBD1 (6 bases). The CDR3 length is 16 residues. CDR1 is MNHNY and CDR2 is SVGAGI in the germline V gene (reference sequence). CDR3 region: CASSHSRRGRGNTIYF. DNA of the CDR3: TGTGCCAGCAGTCACTCGCGCAGGGGCCGTGGAAACACCATATATTTT.

This clonotype appeared many times. J is TRBJ1-4 and V is TRBV30; weak D call: TRBD1 (6 bases). Germline V CDR1 and CDR2: GTSNPN, SVGIG (reference sequence). This CDR3 has 14 residues. V lost 1 base to trimming and J lost 8 bases, with 14 bases between them. The CDR3 nucleotides are TGTGCCTGGAGTGGGACAGCAGCGACCGAAAAACTGTTTTTT. Residues: CAWSGTAATEKLFF.

The V and J genes are TRBV7-2 and TRBJ2-6, with D perhaps matching TRBD2 (7 bases). Germline CDR1 SGHTA, CDR2 FQGNSA. The CDR3 runs to 17 residues. The V end was cut by 5 bases, the J end by 0 bases, with 14 bases between. In nucleotides, the CDR3 is TGTGCCAGCAGCCCGGGGGGCAGGGGCTCTGGGGCCAACGTCCTGACTTTC. Translated, it gives CASSPGGRGSGANVLTF.

On this clonotype: The CDR3 does not close with the conserved phenylalanine or tryptophan, likely indicating a read error. The gene calls are TRBV27 and TRBJ1-5, with D unresolved. The V end was cut by 2 bases, the J end by 6 bases, with 8 bases between. Looked up from germline, CDR1 is MNHEY and CDR2 is SMNVEV (reference sequence). The CDR3 is 13 amino acids. CDR3 DNA: TGTGCCAGCAGTTTAAATGGGGTTCAGCCCCAGCATTCT. This sequence encodes CASSLNGVQPQHS.

This clonotype has only one observation. This chain's CDR3 is CADSRTSGSDTQYF. The DNA of the CDR3 is TGTGCCGACTCACGGACTAGCGGTTCGGATACGCAGTATTTT. The chain is built from TRBV5-4 and TRBJ2-3, with TRBD2 matching over 10 bases. Germline trimming cut 10 bases from V and 6 bases from J; bases unmatched to any gene: 11. CDR1 is SGHNT, CDR2 YYREEE, per germline (reference sequence). There are 14 residues in the CDR3.

This clonotype showed up many times. The rearrangement joins TRBV3-1 to TRBJ2-1, with 7 bases lining up with TRBD1. Trimming cost V 6 bases and J 9 bases; bases outside gene matches: 2. The CDR3 is 11 residues long. Germline values: CDR1 LGHDT, CDR2 YNNKEL (reference sequence). CDR3 coding DNA: TGTGCCAGCAGTTGGGACAGTGAGCAGTTCTTC. Amino acids: CASSWDSEQFF.

Concerning this clonotype itself: A read error may produce the germline difference seen at one junction end. V is TRBV7-2 and J is TRBJ2-2; maybe TRBD2 (7 bases). The CDR3 runs 15 residues. Germline values: CDR1 SGHTA, CDR2 FQGNSA. This CDR3 is CASSLAGGNTGGLLF. CDR3 nucleotides: TGTGCCAGCAGCTTAGCCGGGGGGAACACCGGGGGGCTGCTTTTT.

With respect to this clonotype: It may be a read error: a sequence one base away is much more abundant. V and J are TRBV19 and TRBJ2-1; 8 positions match TRBD2. CDR1 is LNHDA and CDR2 is SQIVND in the germline V gene (reference sequence). The CDR3 has 17 residues. This chain's CDR3 is CASSMASGRDTYNEQSF. The CDR3 coding sequence is TGTGCCAGTAGTATGGCTAGCGGGCGAGATACTTACAATGAGCAGTCCTTC.

CDR3 in DNA: TGTGCCAGCAGCCGGGAGGGGCCGGGGAACGAGCAGTACTTC. It is translated as CASSREGPGNEQYF. The chain recombines TRBV7-3 with TRBJ2-7, with 8 nucleotides matching TRBD2. V was clipped by 5 bases and J by 5 bases; unmatched bases: 8. The CDR3 has 14 residues. Germline V lookup: CDR1 SGHTA, CDR2 FQGTGA.

Ten or more counts support this clonotype. CDR3 coding DNA: TGTGCCAGCAACTCACGCGGGACAGTCAATGAAAAACTGTTTTTT. This sequence encodes CASNSRGTVNEKLFF. The chain links TRBV2 to TRBJ1-4; 7 bases match TRBD1. J was trimmed by 5 bases and V by 7 bases; bases with no gene match: 10. The length of the CDR3 is 15 residues. CDR1 is SNHLY and CDR2 is FYNNEI in the germline V gene.

The chain links TRBV9 to TRBJ2-3, with D unclear. V lost 0 bases, J lost 0 bases, and 8 bases lay in between. CDR3 length equals 15 residues. CDR1 is SGDLS and CDR2 is YYNGEE in the germline V gene. CDR3 residues: CASSVGSLSTDTQYF. The CDR3 DNA reads TGTGCCAGCAGCGTAGGATCCCTTAGCACAGATACGCAGTATTTT.

The chain uses TRBV7-2 and TRBJ2-7; either TRBD1 or TRBD2 may fit D (7 bases each). The CDR3 is 19 amino acids. Trimming removed 5 bases at V and 5 bases at J, with 31 bases between. Germline V gene data show CDR1 as SGHTA and CDR2 as FQGNSA. The CDR3, as DNA: TGTGCCAGCAGCGAGGACTCAGGGGGGGGCGGGGCTAGATTGGACGAGCAGTACGTC. It specifies CASSEDSGGGGARLDEQYV.

This clonotype has at least ten counts. The chain combines TRBV2 with TRBJ2-2, with D unclear. The V gene lost 8 bases and the J gene lost 8 bases, with 12 bases spanning the gap. Germline V lookup: CDR1 SNHLY, CDR2 FYNNEI. The CDR3 contains 12 residues. This CDR3 reads CASEVSVGELFF. CDR3 in DNA: TGTGCCAGCGAGGTTTCTGTGGGGGAGCTGTTTTTT.

The chain links TRBV20-1 to TRBJ1-3; D gene unclear. The length of the CDR3 is 16 residues. The germline CDR1 and CDR2 sequences are DFQATT and SNEGSKA (reference sequence). V was pared by 3 bases and J by 8 bases, with 23 bases between. The CDR3: CSASRLGANYGYTIYF. The CDR3 region has the DNA TGCAGTGCTAGCCGACTGGGAGCTAACTATGGCTACACCATATATTTT.

This clonotype was seen repeatedly, ten times or more. The CDR3 sequence: CATSDKFDEQFF. CDR3 coding DNA: TGTGCCACCAGCGATAAGTTCGATGAGCAGTTCTTC. The V and J genes are TRBV24-1 and TRBJ2-1; D is uncertain. V lost 7 bases and J 8 bases, leaving 11 bases between the germline ends. The CDR3 is 12 amino acids. Germline V lookup: CDR1 KGHDR, CDR2 SFDVKD.

J is TRBJ1-4 and V is TRBV6-2 or TRBV6-3, with a possible D match to TRBD1 (6 bases). This CDR3 contains 18 residues. Germline-derived CDR1 and CDR2 are MNHEY and SVGEGT. Trimming left V 5 bases short and J 3 bases short, with 22 bases between. CDR3 sequence: CASSTISRGGISNEKLFF. In DNA, the CDR3 is TGTGCCAGCAGTACAATTTCCAGGGGTGGCATCTCTAATGAAAAACTGTTTTTT.

The chain links TRBV4-3 to TRBJ1-2; D possibly corresponds to TRBD1 (6 bases). Germline V gene lookup returns CDR1 LGHNA and CDR2 YSLEER. Trimming left V 0 bases short and J 0 bases short, with 11 bases between. This CDR3 comprises 16 residues. The CDR3 sequence: CASSQDGGQTNYGYTF. In nucleotides, the CDR3 is TGCGCCAGCAGCCAAGATGGGGGCCAGACTAACTATGGCTACACCTTC.

A remark on this clonotype: Germline is not matched at one junction end, which may reflect a read error. This chain links TRBV12-3 or TRBV12-4 with TRBJ2-5, with D uncertain. This CDR3 contains 13 residues. The CDR3 is CVSSSANQETQYF. The CDR3 DNA sequence: TGTGTCAGCTCAAGCGCCAACCAAGAGACCCAGTACTTC.

This clonotype showed up many times. The chain has TRBV18 and TRBJ2-5; 8 positions match TRBD2. V shed 5 bases, J shed 4 bases, and the junction held 9 bases outside the gene matches. The length of the CDR3 is 15 residues. Germline V gene lookup returns CDR1 KGHSH and CDR2 LQKENI. Here the CDR3 reads CASSEAGGHAETQYF. Written as DNA, the CDR3 is TGTGCCAGCTCAGAGGCGGGGGGCCATGCAGAGACCCAGTACTTC.